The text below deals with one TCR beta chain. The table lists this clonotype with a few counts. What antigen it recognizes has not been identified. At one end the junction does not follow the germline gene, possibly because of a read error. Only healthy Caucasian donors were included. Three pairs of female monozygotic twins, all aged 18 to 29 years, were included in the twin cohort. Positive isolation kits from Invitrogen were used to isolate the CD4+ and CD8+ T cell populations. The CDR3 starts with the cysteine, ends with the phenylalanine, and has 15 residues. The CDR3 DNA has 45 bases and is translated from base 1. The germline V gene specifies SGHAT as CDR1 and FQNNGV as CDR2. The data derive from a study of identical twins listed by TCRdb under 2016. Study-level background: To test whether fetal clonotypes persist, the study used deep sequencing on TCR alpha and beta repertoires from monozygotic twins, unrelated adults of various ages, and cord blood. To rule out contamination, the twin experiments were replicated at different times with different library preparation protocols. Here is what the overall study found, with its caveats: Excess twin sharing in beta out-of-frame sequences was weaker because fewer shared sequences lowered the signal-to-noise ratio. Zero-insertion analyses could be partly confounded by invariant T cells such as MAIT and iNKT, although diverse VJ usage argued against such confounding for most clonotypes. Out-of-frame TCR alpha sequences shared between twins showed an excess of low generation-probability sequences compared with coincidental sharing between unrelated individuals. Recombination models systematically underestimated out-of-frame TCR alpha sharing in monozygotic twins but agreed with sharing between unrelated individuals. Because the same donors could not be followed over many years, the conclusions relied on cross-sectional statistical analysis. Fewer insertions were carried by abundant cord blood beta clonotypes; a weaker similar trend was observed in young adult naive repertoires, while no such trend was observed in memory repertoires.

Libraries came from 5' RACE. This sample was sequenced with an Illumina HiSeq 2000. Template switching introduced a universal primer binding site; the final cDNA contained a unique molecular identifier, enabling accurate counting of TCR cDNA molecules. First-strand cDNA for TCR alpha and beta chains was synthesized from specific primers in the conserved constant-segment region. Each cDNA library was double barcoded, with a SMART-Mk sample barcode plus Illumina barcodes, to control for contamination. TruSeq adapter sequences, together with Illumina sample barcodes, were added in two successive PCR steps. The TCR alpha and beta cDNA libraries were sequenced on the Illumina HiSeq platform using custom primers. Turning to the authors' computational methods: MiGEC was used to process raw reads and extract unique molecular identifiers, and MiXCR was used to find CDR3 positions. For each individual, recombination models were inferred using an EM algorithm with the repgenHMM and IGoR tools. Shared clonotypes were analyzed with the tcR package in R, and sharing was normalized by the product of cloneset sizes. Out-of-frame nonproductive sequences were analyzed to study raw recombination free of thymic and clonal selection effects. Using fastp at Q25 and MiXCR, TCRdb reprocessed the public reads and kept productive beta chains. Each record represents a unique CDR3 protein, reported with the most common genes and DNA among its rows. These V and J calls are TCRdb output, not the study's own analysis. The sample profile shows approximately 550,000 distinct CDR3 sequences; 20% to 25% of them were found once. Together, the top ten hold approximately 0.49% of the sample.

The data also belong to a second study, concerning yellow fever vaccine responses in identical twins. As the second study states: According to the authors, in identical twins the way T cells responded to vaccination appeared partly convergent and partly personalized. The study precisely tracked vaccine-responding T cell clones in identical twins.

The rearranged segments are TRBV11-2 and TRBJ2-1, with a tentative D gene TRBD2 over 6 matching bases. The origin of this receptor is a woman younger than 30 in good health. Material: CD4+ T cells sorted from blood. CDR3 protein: CASSLGGPPYNEQFF. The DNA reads TGTGCCAGCAGTTTAGGAGGGCCACCCTACAATGAGCAGTTCTTC.